Presented here are 11 T cell receptor beta chains from one specimen sequenced in a study of blood T cell repertoires in COVID-19. Sequenced by immunoSEQ multiplex PCR; TCRdb stores in-frame clones only, minus some. The sample yields tens of thousands of clones, roughly four fifths seen once. Material: peripheral blood. Receptor source: a human donor in a cohort sampled during active COVID-19.

About this clone itself: One end of the junction varies from germline; a read error may be responsible. The V gene is TRBV5-1, the J gene TRBJ1-2; TRBD1 is a possible D gene (6 bases). CDR1 and CDR2 from the germline V gene are SGHRS and YFSETQ. The CDR3 totals 14 residues. The CDR3 protein is CASRLAGDLYGYTF. CDR3 nucleotides: TGCGCCAGCAGATTGGCAGGGGACCTCTATGGCTACACCTTC.

The rearrangement uses TRBV2 and TRBJ2-7; D is unresolved. CDR1 is SNHLY and CDR2 is FYNNEI in the germline V gene. CDR3 size: 13 residues. The germline V and J ends were trimmed by 6 bases and 0 bases, with 9 bases remaining between them. CDR3 DNA: TGTGCCAGCAGGTGGAGCCCCTCCTACGAGCAGTACTTC. Amino acid sequence: CASRWSPSYEQYF.

The J gene is TRBJ1-6, the V gene TRBV11-2, with D perhaps TRBD1 (5 bases). Trimming stripped 1 base from V and 9 bases from J, with 10 bases between. CDR1 and CDR2 (germline): SGHAT, FQNNGV. The CDR3 loop spans 14 amino acids. CDR3 sequence: CASSLVQGGSPLHF. CDR3 in DNA: TGTGCCAGCAGCTTAGTCCAGGGCGGTTCACCCCTCCACTTT.

This chain joins TRBV19 and TRBJ2-5; TRBD1 matches at 10 bases. Germline CDR1 is LNHDA and CDR2 is SQIVND (reference sequence). The CDR3 is 15 amino acids. Trimming at V came to 5 bases and at J to 1 base, leaving 4 bases not matched to a gene. The CDR3: CASSSGQGLQETQYF. CDR3 nucleotides: TGTGCCAGTAGTTCGGGACAGGGGCTCCAAGAGACCCAGTACTTC.

The chain combines TRBV29-1 with TRBJ1-1; TRBD1 aligns across 9 bases. V was clipped by 7 bases and J by 4 bases; unmatched bases: 10. Germline CDR1 SQVTM, CDR2 ANQGSEA. The CDR3 is 14 amino acids. CDR3 residues: CSAHRGQLVTEAFF. CDR3 coding DNA: TGCAGCGCGCACAGGGGGCAATTGGTCACTGAAGCTTTCTTT.

This clone was seen just once. The genes are TRBV5-1 and TRBJ2-2; the match to TRBD1 covers 9 bases. The length of the CDR3 is 14 residues. Germline values: CDR1 SGHRS, CDR2 YFSETQ. Losses at the gene ends were 5 bases for V and 6 bases for J; bases not matched to a gene: 5. The DNA for the CDR3 is TGCGCCAGCAGTCGAAGACAGGGGGCCGGGGAGCTGTTTTTT. This codes for CASSRRQGAGELFF.

The chain combines TRBV11-3 with TRBJ2-1, with D tentatively TRBD2 (5 bases). The V and J ends lost 5 bases and 0 bases respectively, with 11 bases between them. The CDR3 spans 15 residues. In germline, CDR1 is SGHNT, CDR2 YENEEA. The CDR3 region is CASSEGASSYNEQFF. The CDR3, as DNA: TGTGCCAGCAGCGAGGGCGCCAGCTCCTACAATGAGCAGTTCTTC.

The J gene is TRBJ2-7, the V gene TRBV2; TRBD1 matches 7 bases. Unmatched junction bases numbered 2, after V lost 6 bases and J lost 6 bases. This CDR3 spans 11 amino acids. The germline CDR1 and CDR2 sequences are SNHLY and FYNNEI. This CDR3 is CASRTGPEQYF. CDR3 coding DNA: TGTGCCAGCAGGACAGGGCCCGAGCAGTACTTC.

This clone has only a few counts. This chain connects TRBV28 to TRBJ2-5; 8 nucleotides agree with TRBD1. With 10 bases clipped from V and 2 bases from J, the junction kept 3 bases outside the gene matches. The germline CDR1 and CDR2 sequences are MDHEN and SYDVKM. This CDR3 comprises 12 residues. The CDR3 here is CATGQGQETQYF. For the CDR3, the DNA is TGTGCCACAGGACAGGGTCAAGAGACCCAGTACTTC. Combining the CDR3 with reference TRBV28 and TRBJ2-5 gives the whole variable domain DVKVTQSSRYLVKRTGEKVFLECVQDMDHENMFWYRQDPGLGLRLIYFSYDVKMKEKGDIPEGYSVSREKKERFSLILESASTNQTSMYLCATGQGQETQYFGPGTRLLVL.

J is TRBJ2-1 and V is TRBV19, with 8 bases that match TRBD2. This CDR3 is 15 amino acids long. Trimming at V came to 5 bases and at J to 2 bases, leaving 5 bases not matched to a gene. Germline V gene lookup returns CDR1 LNHDA and CDR2 SQIVND (reference sequence). The CDR3 sequence: CASSRTSGPYNEQFF. DNA of the CDR3: TGTGCCAGTAGTCGCACTAGCGGACCCTACAATGAGCAGTTCTTC. The full variable domain, with the rest looked up from reference TRBV19 and TRBJ2-1, is DGGITQSPKYLFRKEGQNVTLSCEQNLNHDAMYWYRQDPGQGLRLIYYSQIVNDFQKGDIAEGYSVSREKKESFPLTVTSAQKNPTAFYLCASSRTSGPYNEQFFGPGTRLTVL.

Of note for this clone: The junction and the germline gene differ at one end; a read error may be behind it. The rearrangement joins TRBV5-1 to TRBJ2-5; possibly TRBD1 for D (6 bases). Germline V lookup: CDR1 SGHRS, CDR2 YFSETQ. CDR3 length equals 16 residues. The CDR3 protein is CASRLGISGEGETQYF. The CDR3 nucleotides read TGCGCCAGCAGATTGGGTATCTCAGGGGAAGGGGAGACCCAGTACTTC.